This entry lists 17 T cell receptor beta chains sequenced from one sample in a study of T cell repertoires in cytomegalovirus infection. In TCRdb, the reads were re-called with MiXCR into one record per CDR3 protein. The sample carries some 600,000 distinct CDR3 sequences, 24% recorded once. What was sequenced was CD8+ T cells from PBMCs. The receptors were gathered from a human donor in good health (CMV status not recorded). Some clones in this sample may be carry-over from other donors' samples.

There are many counts of this clonotype. The chain couples TRBV7-6 to TRBJ2-1; possible D gene TRBD2, 9 bases. The CDR3 has 15 residues. Germline CDR1 SGHVS, CDR2 FNYEAQ. The V and J ends lost 5 bases and 5 bases respectively, with 16 bases between them. The CDR3: CASSPAGGQDNEQFF. For the CDR3, the DNA is TGTGCCAGCAGCCCAGCGGGGGGACAGGACAATGAGCAGTTCTTC.

The sample holds a few counts of this clonotype. This chain links TRBV12-3 or TRBV12-4 with TRBJ2-7; possibly TRBD1 for D (6 bases). CDR3 length: 14 amino acids. Trimming shortened V by 5 bases and J by 4 bases, and 15 bases separated the two germline ends. The CDR3 region is CASSNLTGLYEQYF. Here the CDR3 DNA reads TGTGCCAGCAGTAACCTTACAGGGCTATACGAGCAGTACTTC.

This clonotype was counted a few times. The chain carries TRBV12-3 or TRBV12-4 and TRBJ2-1, with D perhaps matching TRBD1 or TRBD2 (6 bases each). This CDR3 region has 16 residues. The germline V and J ends were trimmed by 3 bases and 2 bases, with 14 bases remaining between them. The DNA for the CDR3 is TGTGCCAGCAGTTTTAGGTTCGGGGGCGCCTACAATGAGCAGTTCTTC. Its protein is CASSFRFGGAYNEQFF.

This clonotype was picked up a small number of times. This sequence joins TRBV3-1 and TRBJ1-3; D might be TRBD1 (6 bases). The CDR3 extends over 15 amino acids. With 4 bases removed from V and 0 bases from J, the gap between germline ends came to 10 bases. The germline CDR1 and CDR2 sequences are LGHDT and YNNKEL (reference sequence). CDR3 coding DNA: TGTGCCAGCAGCCGGACAGTAAGCTCTGGAAACACCATATATTTT. Translating it yields CASSRTVSSGNTIYF.

This clonotype was recorded many times. CDR3 bases: TGTGCCAGCAGCTTTCTGGGTCCCTCCTACGAGCAGTACGTC. It yields the protein CASSFLGPSYEQYV. The chain is built from TRBV7-2 and TRBJ2-7; D unresolved. This CDR3 contains 14 residues. Per germline, CDR1 SGHTA and CDR2 FQGNSA. Between the trimmed V and J ends, which lost 3 bases and 0 bases, there was a span of 9 bases.

This clonotype was observed a few times. The chain's CDR3 is CASSLFQAHGDSPLHF. Written as DNA, the CDR3 is TGTGCCAGCAGTTTATTCCAGGCCCACGGGGATTCACCCCTCCACTTT. This chain joins TRBV28 and TRBJ1-6, with D unresolved. With 1 base removed from V and 8 bases from J, the gap between germline ends came to 15 bases. Germline-derived CDR1 and CDR2 are MDHEN and SYDVKM. This CDR3 has 16 residues.

A few counts support this clonotype. DNA of the CDR3: TGTGCCAGCAGTAGCTCCAGGGAGCAGTACGTC. Residues: CASSSSREQYV. The chain couples TRBV6-1 to TRBJ2-7, with D unclear. The CDR3 totals 11 residues. V was shortened by 5 bases and J by 7 bases, with 9 bases between the two germline ends. Germline CDR1 and CDR2: MNHNS and SASEGT.

In this sample, this clonotype turned up many times. The CDR3 protein is CASSFTGGSNYGYTF. The CDR3 DNA is TGTGCCAGCAGCTTTACAGGGGGCTCAAACTATGGCTACACCTTC. The rearrangement links TRBV7-9 to TRBJ1-2; 9 positions match TRBD1. This CDR3 is built from 15 residues. V trimming: 3 bases; J trimming: 2 bases; junction bases outside the gene matches: 4. CDR1 is SEHNR, CDR2 FQNEAQ, per germline (reference sequence).

This clonotype was found a few times. The chain joins TRBV7-9 to TRBJ2-5; D unresolved. CDR1 is SEHNR and CDR2 is FQNEAQ in the germline V gene (reference sequence). Trimming cost V 5 bases and J 1 base, with 17 bases left between them. The CDR3 totals 16 residues. DNA for the CDR3: TGTGCCAGCAGCCCCACCATGAAGGGAATCCAAGAGACCCAGTACTTC. Protein sequence: CASSPTMKGIQETQYF.

The gene calls are TRBV4-1 and TRBJ2-1; a weak D match, TRBD1 (6 bases). This CDR3 is built from 15 residues. Between the trimmed V and J ends, which lost 2 bases and 4 bases, there was a span of 12 bases. From germline, CDR1 is MGHRA and CDR2 YSYEKL. The CDR3 reads CASSQHRDPYNEQFF. The CDR3 coding sequence is TGCGCCAGCAGCCAACACAGGGACCCTTACAATGAGCAGTTCTTC.

The V gene is TRBV6-5, the J gene TRBJ2-7; no firm D call. V lost 7 bases, J lost 2 bases, and 15 bases lay in between. This CDR3 has 14 amino acids. CDR1 is MNHEY, CDR2 SVGAGI, per germline. This CDR3 reads CASTGPFPPYEQYF. The CDR3 coding sequence is TGTGCCAGCACCGGGCCTTTCCCTCCCTACGAGCAGTACTTC.

This clonotype was seen more than once but under ten times. The chain joins TRBV2 to TRBJ1-5; no definite D call. The CDR3 extends over 15 amino acids. V shed 4 bases and J shed 1 base, with 11 bases lying between them. Germline loops: CDR1 SNHLY, CDR2 FYNNEI. DNA for the CDR3: TGTGCCAGCAGTGTATTCGCGGGAAGCAATCAGCCCCAGCATTTT. Its translation is CASSVFAGSNQPQHF.

The chain is built from TRBV12-3 or TRBV12-4 and TRBJ2-3, with D perhaps matching TRBD2 (5 bases). CDR3 length equals 14 residues. With 6 bases removed from V and 2 bases from J, the gap between germline ends came to 12 bases. CDR3 residues: CASRVAGTTDTQYF. CDR3 in DNA: TGTGCCAGCAGGGTGGCGGGCACCACAGATACGCAGTATTTT.

J is TRBJ1-2 and V is TRBV7-9; tentative D call: TRBD1 (6 bases). V lost 5 bases and J 6 bases, leaving 16 bases between the germline ends. Per germline, CDR1 SEHNR and CDR2 FQNEAQ (reference sequence). The CDR3 runs 14 residues. CDR3 region: CASSPKGGLDGYTF. The CDR3 DNA is TGTGCCAGCAGCCCCAAGGGGGGTCTCGATGGCTACACCTTC.

This chain joins TRBV20-1 and TRBJ1-4; possibly TRBD1 for D (6 bases). The CDR3 sequence is 15 residues long. V dropped 0 bases and J dropped 3 bases, with 11 bases sitting between them. From germline, CDR1 is DFQATT and CDR2 SNEGSKA (reference sequence). The CDR3 DNA reads TGCAGTGCTAGAGATGCGGGGGCACCTAATGAAAAACTGTTTTTT. Encoded protein: CSARDAGAPNEKLFF.

This clonotype came up a few times. The genes are TRBV14 and TRBJ2-2, with 9 bases identical to TRBD1. The CDR3 covers 15 residues. The V segment lost 3 bases and the J segment 6 bases; nucleotides outside the gene matches: 5. CDR1 is SGHDN and CDR2 is FVKESK in the germline V gene. The CDR3 DNA reads as TGTGCCAGCAGCCATACGACAGGGGGTGCCGGGGAGCTGTTTTTT. It specifies CASSHTTGGAGELFF.

This chain connects TRBV15 to TRBJ1-2, with 7 bases matching TRBD1. The ends lost 0 bases at V and 6 bases at J; junction bases unmatched: 10. There are 16 residues in the CDR3. Germline CDR1 reads LNHNV; CDR2 reads YYDKDF (reference sequence). The CDR3 region is CATSRDSGGGANGYTF. CDR3 sequence (DNA): TGTGCCACCAGCAGAGATAGTGGAGGGGGCGCGAATGGCTACACCTTC.